The T cell receptor (beta chain) under discussion was sequenced for a study of cytomegalovirus exposure and HLA in healthy donors. Study-level findings and limits: Per a prior analysis, the majority of TCR beta V segments were productive roughly 87% or roughly 30% of the time.

In the PCR, 60 Vbeta and 13 Jbeta primers were used. Some clones are missing from TCRdb's copy, which holds only in-frame ones; the method was immunoSEQ multiplex PCR. Of about 170,000 clones in the sample, approximately 80% were seen once. Remarks on this clone: Its antigen is currently unknown.

The material sequenced was PBMCs. This clonotype was obtained from a woman between 50 and 59 years old in good health and CMV-seropositive.

CDR3 in DNA: TGTGCCAGCAGCCAACGACTAGCGAGCTACAATGAGCAGTTCTTC. Protein product: CASSQRLASYNEQFF. This sequence joins TRBV4-2 and TRBJ2-1, with 8 bases fitting TRBD2. The CDR3 sequence is 15 residues long. Germline CDR1 is LGHNA and CDR2 is YNFKEQ. Trimming at V came to 2 bases and at J to 3 bases, leaving 3 bases not matched to a gene.